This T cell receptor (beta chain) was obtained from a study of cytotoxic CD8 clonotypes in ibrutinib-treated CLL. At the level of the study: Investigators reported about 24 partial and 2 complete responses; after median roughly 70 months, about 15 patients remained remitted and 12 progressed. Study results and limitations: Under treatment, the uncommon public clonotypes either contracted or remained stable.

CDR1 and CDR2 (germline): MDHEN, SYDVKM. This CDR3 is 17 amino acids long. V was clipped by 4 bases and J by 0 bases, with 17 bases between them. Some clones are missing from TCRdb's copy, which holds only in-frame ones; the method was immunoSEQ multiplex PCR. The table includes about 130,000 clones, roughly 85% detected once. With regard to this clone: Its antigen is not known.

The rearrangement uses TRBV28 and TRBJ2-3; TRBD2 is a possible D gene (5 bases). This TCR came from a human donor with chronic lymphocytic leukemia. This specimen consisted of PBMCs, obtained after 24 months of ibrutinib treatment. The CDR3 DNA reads TGTGCCAGCAGTTCTGTACGAGGGCCAGCTAGCACAGATACGCAGTATTTT. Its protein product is CASSSVRGPASTDTQYF.